This entry lists 32 T cell receptor beta chains sequenced from one sample in a study of blood T cell repertoires in COVID-19. TCRdb's table, derived via immunoSEQ multiplex PCR, lists solely in-frame clones and lacks some. The sample has hundreds of thousands of clones; 88% are singletons. The specimen sequenced was peripheral blood. Every receptor here comes from a human donor in a cohort sampled during active COVID-19.

V and J are TRBV7-2 and TRBJ2-7, with a possible D match to TRBD2 (5 bases). V lost 9 bases, J lost 5 bases, and 17 bases lay in between. The length of the CDR3 is 13 residues. Germline CDR1 reads SGHTA; CDR2 reads FQGNSA. Written as DNA, the CDR3 is TGTGCCAGGTCGAGCGAGGGAGTGCACGAGCAGTACTTC. Translating gives CARSSEGVHEQYF. The variable domain in full, completed from reference TRBV7-2 and TRBJ2-7, reads GAGVSQSPSNKVTEKGKDVELRCDPISGHTALYWYRQSLGQGLEFLIYFQGNSAPDKSGLPSDRFSAERTGGSVSTLTIQRTQQEDSAVYLCARSSEGVHEQYFGPGTRLTVT.

This clone appeared once. This chain links TRBV14 with TRBJ2-3, with D perhaps matching TRBD2 (7 bases). In germline, CDR1 is SGHDN, CDR2 FVKESK. The V gene lost 1 base and the J gene lost 2 bases, with 16 bases spanning the gap. The CDR3 has 17 residues. CDR3 sequence (DNA): TGTGCCAGCAGCCAAGTCCTTGGCGGGGGCCCCACAGATACGCAGTATTTT. It specifies CASSQVLGGGPTDTQYF.

The gene calls are TRBV29-1 and TRBJ2-1; the D gene is possibly TRBD2 (6 bases). V lost 5 bases and J lost 6, with 14 bases in between. In germline, CDR1 is SQVTM, CDR2 ANQGSEA. This CDR3 has 13 residues. This CDR3 reads CSVFKGGLNEQFF. The DNA for the CDR3 is TGCAGCGTTTTCAAAGGAGGGCTCAATGAGCAGTTCTTC.

This chain connects TRBV5-6 to TRBJ1-2, with 7 bases matching TRBD1. Germline V gene data show CDR1 as SGHDT and CDR2 as YYEEEE. V lost 2 bases to trimming and J lost 3 bases; unmatched junction nucleotides: 4. The CDR3 is made up of 14 amino acids. In nucleotides, the CDR3 is TGTGCCAGCAGCTTACAGGGGTCCCACTATGGCTACACCTTC. Translation gives CASSLQGSHYGYTF.

The chain carries TRBV14 and TRBJ1-2; D gene ambiguous. The germline V gene has CDR1 SGHDN and CDR2 FVKESK. With 3 bases removed from V and 7 bases from J, the gap between germline ends came to 9 bases. The CDR3 sequence is 12 residues long. Here the CDR3 reads CASSHIGGGYTF. CDR3 coding DNA: TGTGCCAGCAGCCACATAGGAGGTGGCTACACCTTC.

This clone was detected only once. The J gene is TRBJ2-7, the V gene TRBV7-9; tentative D call: TRBD2 (6 bases). CDR1 is SEHNR and CDR2 is FQNEAQ in the germline V gene (reference sequence). V lost 5 bases and J 9 bases, leaving 14 bases between the germline ends. The CDR3 extends over 12 amino acids. The CDR3 loop reads CASSRELAAQYF. The CDR3 DNA reads TGTGCCAGCAGCCGGGAACTAGCAGCGCAGTACTTC.

The genes are TRBV2 and TRBJ1-6; maybe TRBD1 (5 bases). The germline gives CDR1 SNHLY, CDR2 FYNNEI. Trimming left V 8 bases short and J 9 bases short, with 17 bases between. This CDR3 is 14 amino acids long. CDR3 amino acids: CASGGSRAPSPLHF. The DNA of the CDR3 is TGTGCCAGCGGGGGGAGCAGGGCTCCTTCACCCCTCCACTTT.

The chain recombines TRBV5-4 with TRBJ2-3; a weak D match, TRBD2 (6 bases). The CDR3 has 14 residues. Germline CDR1 SGHNT, CDR2 YYREEE (reference sequence). The germline V and J ends were trimmed by 2 bases and 5 bases, with 12 bases remaining between them. The CDR3 protein is CASSFGGSGDTQYF. The CDR3 nucleotides read TGTGCCAGCAGCTTCGGAGGGAGCGGAGATACGCAGTATTTT.

This clone was detected only a few times. The rearrangement joins TRBV2 to TRBJ2-1; D perhaps matches TRBD2 (6 bases). Germline values: CDR1 SNHLY, CDR2 FYNNEI. V was pared by 4 bases and J by 9 bases, with 19 bases between. The CDR3 runs to 15 residues. DNA for the CDR3: TGTGCCAGCAGTGCGCGGGACGACGGAAGTGGTGAGCAGTTCTTC. The encoded protein is CASSARDDGSGEQFF.

The chain has TRBV6-6 and TRBJ1-3; D might be TRBD1 (6 bases). Per germline, CDR1 MNHNY and CDR2 SVGAGI (reference sequence). V dropped 1 base and J dropped 4 bases, with 11 bases sitting between them. This CDR3 comprises 15 residues. The CDR3 DNA reads TGTGCCAGCAGTTACTTTACAGGGACGGGAAACACCATATATTTT. Protein: CASSYFTGTGNTIYF.

The chain uses TRBV4-1 and TRBJ2-7, with 7 bases aligning to TRBD2. Germline CDR1 is MGHRA and CDR2 is YSYEKL. V shed 0 bases and J 6 bases; nucleotides not matched to a gene: 5. The length of the CDR3 is 14 residues. CDR3 bases: TGCGCCAGCAGCCAAGAGCGGGAGATTCGCGAGCAGTACTTC. Translation gives CASSQEREIREQYF.

The gene calls are TRBV6-1 and TRBJ2-7; a weak D match, TRBD2 (7 bases). The CDR3 loop spans 16 amino acids. V gave up 3 bases and J gave up 2 bases, with 17 bases separating them. Per the germline V gene, CDR1 is MNHNS and CDR2 is SASEGT. The CDR3 loop is CASSDPGGGTPYEQYF. The CDR3 DNA follows: TGTGCCAGCAGTGACCCTGGGGGGGGCACTCCCTACGAGCAGTACTTC.

The chain couples TRBV29-1 to TRBJ1-1; no firm D call. Germline lookup yields CDR1 SQVTM and CDR2 ANQGSEA. V lost 7 bases to trimming and J lost 1 base, with 10 bases between them. This CDR3 region has 12 residues. The CDR3 nucleotides are TGCAGCGGCGGGTTGGGGAACACTGAAGCTTTCTTT. Its translation: CSGGLGNTEAFF.

In its sample, this clone was seen a few times. The rearrangement joins TRBV7-3 to TRBJ1-1, with 9 bases lining up with TRBD1. Germline V gene lookup returns CDR1 SGHTA and CDR2 FQGTGA. V was pared by 6 bases and J by 1 base, with 0 bases of the junction left unmatched. The CDR3 covers 13 residues. The CDR3 region has the DNA TGTGCCAGCAGACAGGGGGCGAACACTGAAGCTTTCTTT. Its translation is CASRQGANTEAFF.

The gene calls are TRBV3-1 (or the pseudogene TRBV3-2) and TRBJ1-3; D not certain. The V end was cut by 1 base, the J end by 1 base, with 8 bases between. The CDR3 extends over 15 amino acids. Germline V gene data show CDR1 as LGHDT and CDR2 as YNNKEL (reference sequence). The CDR3 region has the DNA TGTGCCAGCAGCCAAGTTGGAGGGTCTGGAAACACCATATATTTT. This gives the protein CASSQVGGSGNTIYF.

The genes are TRBV7-9 and TRBJ1-1; no clear D gene. V lost 3 bases and J lost 9, with 17 bases in between. The CDR3 runs 14 residues. CDR1 is SEHNR and CDR2 is FQNEAQ in the germline V gene (reference sequence). The CDR3 spells CASSFDGSGRKAFF. The CDR3, as DNA: TGTGCCAGCAGCTTTGACGGGTCCGGGAGAAAAGCTTTCTTT. Drawing the rest from reference TRBV7-9 and TRBJ1-1, the complete variable domain is DTGVSQNPRHKITKRGQNVTFRCDPISEHNRLYWYRQTLGQGPEFLTYFQNEAQLEKSRLLSDRFSAERPKGSFSTLEIQRTEQGDSAMYLCASSFDGSGRKAFFGQGTRLTVV.

This clone was counted once. V and J are TRBV19 and TRBJ2-7, with TRBD2 identical over 8 bases. Germline lookup yields CDR1 LNHDA and CDR2 SQIVND (reference sequence). V lost 5 bases, J lost 0 bases, and 9 bases stayed unmatched. The length of the CDR3 is 16 residues. The CDR3 loop is CASSLRFGTSSYEQYF. The CDR3 coding sequence is TGTGCCAGTAGTCTTAGGTTTGGGACTAGCTCCTACGAGCAGTACTTC.

This clone came up once. The chain is built from TRBV4-1 and TRBJ2-7, with 8 bases lining up with TRBD2. Trimming cost V 5 bases and J 2 bases; bases outside gene matches: 8. The CDR3 loop spans 15 amino acids. CDR1 and CDR2 from the germline V gene are MGHRA and YSYEKL. CDR3 DNA sequence: TGCGCCAGCAGCGACCCTCCAGCGGGAGCCTACGAGCAGTACTTC. Translated: CASSDPPAGAYEQYF.

The DNA of the CDR3 is TGTGCCAGCAGTTACGGAATCGGACTTTACGAGCAGTACTTC. Its translation is CASSYGIGLYEQYF. V is TRBV6-5 and J is TRBJ2-7; D is perhaps TRBD2 (5 bases). Trimming pared 2 bases from V and 4 bases from J, leaving 12 bases between. The germline CDR1 and CDR2 sequences are MNHEY and SVGAGI. The CDR3 has 14 residues.

This clone was seen only a few times. J is TRBJ1-1 and V is TRBV4-1; tentative D call: TRBD1 (5 bases). Trimming shortened V by 4 bases and J by 7 bases, and 13 bases separated the two germline ends. Germline V gene lookup returns CDR1 MGHRA and CDR2 YSYEKL. The CDR3 is 13 amino acids. The CDR3 loop reads CASSPRRDYEAFF. The CDR3, as DNA: TGCGCCAGCAGCCCTAGGAGGGACTATGAAGCTTTCTTT.

This chain uses TRBV3-1 (or the pseudogene TRBV3-2) with TRBJ2-4; the D gene is possibly TRBD2 (5 bases). Per germline, CDR1 LGHDT and CDR2 YNNKEL (reference sequence). V lost 6 bases to trimming and J lost 3 bases, with 12 bases between them. The CDR3 contains 14 residues. CDR3: CASRDSGYKNIQYF. In DNA form, the CDR3 reads TGTGCCAGCAGGGACTCAGGCTACAAAAACATTCAGTACTTC.

This chain joins TRBV30 and TRBJ1-5, with 9 bases matching TRBD1. Germline CDR1 reads GTSNPN; CDR2 reads SVGIG (reference sequence). With V trimmed by 2 bases and J by 3 bases, 5 bases remained unmatched. This CDR3 has 15 residues. CDR3 residues: CAWSTGGYFNQPQHF. CDR3 sequence (DNA): TGTGCCTGGAGTACAGGGGGCTATTTCAATCAGCCCCAGCATTTT.

This chain links TRBV30 with TRBJ1-4; weak D call: TRBD1 (5 bases). The V end lost 3 bases, the J end lost 0 bases, and 11 bases lay between the germline ends. Germline CDR1 is GTSNPN and CDR2 is SVGIG (reference sequence). This CDR3 comprises 15 residues. The CDR3: CAWSVGGATNEKLFF. In DNA form, the CDR3 reads TGTGCCTGGAGCGTCGGGGGGGCAACTAATGAAAAACTGTTTTTT. Using reference TRBV30 and TRBJ1-4 for the parts outside the CDR3, the full variable domain is SQTIHQWPATLVQPVGSPLSLECTVEGTSNPNLYWYRQAAGRGLQLLFYSVGIGQISSEVPQNLSASRPQDRQFILSSKKLLLSDSGFYLCAWSVGGATNEKLFFGSGTQLSVL.

This chain uses TRBV27 with TRBJ2-7, with D possibly TRBD1 on 5 matching bases. CDR3 size: 13 residues. CDR1 MNHEY and CDR2 SMNVEV come from the germline V gene (reference sequence). V was cut by 5 bases and J by 4 bases, with 12 bases left in between. In DNA form, the CDR3 reads TGTGCCAGCAGTGAAAGGGGCAGGTACGAGCAGTACTTC. It encodes CASSERGRYEQYF.

On this clone itself: Other DNA sequences in the same sample also yield this CDR3. The rearrangement uses TRBV9 and TRBJ2-7, with TRBD1 identical over 8 bases. Per the germline V gene, CDR1 is SGDLS and CDR2 is YYNGEE. The V and J ends lost 4 bases and 4 bases, in that order; junction bases with no gene match: 7. The CDR3 spans 14 residues. The CDR3 DNA reads TGTGCCAGCAGCCCCGGGACAGGTGTGTACGAGCAGTACTTC. It is translated as CASSPGTGVYEQYF.

The chain is built from TRBV2 and TRBJ1-5; D gene unclear. V was shortened by 8 bases and J by 0 bases, with 14 bases between the two germline ends. CDR3 length equals 15 residues. Germline V gene lookup returns CDR1 SNHLY and CDR2 FYNNEI. This chain's CDR3 is CASWAGQYSNQPQHF. CDR3 bases: TGTGCCAGCTGGGCGGGTCAGTATAGCAATCAGCCCCAGCATTTT. Variable domain in full (rest from reference TRBV2 and TRBJ1-5): EPEVTQTPSHQVTQMGQEVILRCVPISNHLYFYWYRQILGQKVEFLVSFYNNEISEKSEIFDDQFSVERPDGSNFTLKIRSTKLEDSAMYFCASWAGQYSNQPQHFGDGTRLSIL.

The chain uses TRBV7-2 and TRBJ1-2, with D possibly being TRBD1 (5 bases). V lost 4 bases, J lost 0 bases, and 12 bases lay in between. Germline lookup yields CDR1 SGHTA and CDR2 FQGNSA. The CDR3 is 15 residues long. The CDR3 DNA is TGTGCCAGCAGCTCCCTCGGCAGGGCTAACTATGGCTACACCTTC. It yields the protein CASSSLGRANYGYTF.

The chain is built from TRBV19 and TRBJ1-1, with 7 bases matching TRBD1. V lost 1 base, J lost 1 base, and 9 bases stayed unmatched. The CDR3 has 17 amino acids. Germline CDR1 and CDR2: LNHDA and SQIVND (reference sequence). The CDR3 bases are TGTGCCAGTAGTATAGCCCTCAGGGGGACGGAGAACACTGAAGCTTTCTTT. Protein product: CASSIALRGTENTEAFF.

J is TRBJ2-7 and V is TRBV2, with TRBD2 matching over 9 bases. Germline-derived CDR1 and CDR2 are SNHLY and FYNNEI. Trimming cost V 8 bases and J 2 bases; bases outside gene matches: 22. This CDR3 has 19 residues. CDR3 bases: TGTGCCAGCGAATCGTCCGGGACTAGCACCGGAGGTGGGACCTACGAGCAGTACTTC. Its translation: CASESSGTSTGGGTYEQYF.

The chain has TRBV9 and TRBJ1-1, with D possibly matching TRBD1 (6 bases). V was shortened by 0 bases and J by 1 base, with 7 bases between the two germline ends. Germline V CDR1 and CDR2: SGDLS, YYNGEE. CDR3 length equals 14 residues. The CDR3 nucleotides read TGTGCCAGCAGCGTAGCGGACAGGAACACTGAAGCTTTCTTT. It codes for CASSVADRNTEAFF.

In this sample, this clone turned up once. The rearrangement uses TRBV2 and TRBJ2-7; 9 bases line up with TRBD1. There are 17 residues in the CDR3. With 5 bases clipped from V and 4 bases from J, the junction kept 15 bases outside the gene matches. CDR1 is SNHLY, CDR2 FYNNEI, per germline. CDR3 protein: CASSPGQGPTFLYEQYF. CDR3 nucleotide sequence: TGTGCCAGCAGTCCTGGACAGGGGCCCACATTTTTATACGAGCAGTACTTC.

J is TRBJ1-1 and V is TRBV6-6, with 7 bases identical to TRBD1. Germline lookup yields CDR1 MNHNY and CDR2 SVGAGI (reference sequence). The CDR3 is 14 amino acids. V shed 0 bases and J 3 bases; nucleotides not matched to a gene: 1. CDR3 sequence (DNA): TGTGCCAGCAGTTACTCGCAGGGGGACACTGAAGCTTTCTTT. Translated: CASSYSQGDTEAFF.